This record looks at one TCR beta chain sequence and its context. Its target is not known. The sample comes from a study of Ad26.COV2.S vaccination and SARS-CoV-2 variants. About the research overall: The donor belonged to the COV1001 Ad26.COV2.S trial arm.

Broader study findings: Greater spike-specific TCR breadth was seen in vaccine recipients than in placebo recipients.

This table comes from immunoSEQ multiplex PCR, and its TCRdb copy is limited to in-frame clones, with some not included. In the table there are under 500,000 clones, roughly 90% of which are singletons. This CDR3 is built from 15 residues. The germline V gene has CDR1 SNHLY and CDR2 FYNNEI. The V end lost 4 bases, the J end lost 0 bases, and 11 bases lay between the germline ends. As to treatment: about 20 received Ad26.COV2.S at low or high dose, single or two shots; about 5 received placebo; per-sample allocation not given. At day 63 after the first vaccine or placebo injection, samples were drawn.

The receptor's source is a person between 18 and 59 years old who received the Ad26.COV2.S COVID-19 vaccine or a placebo. The sample consisted of peripheral blood, taken in a trial of Ad26.COV2.S vaccine versus placebo. This chain connects TRBV2 to TRBJ2-3; D possibly uses TRBD1 or TRBD2 (5 bases each). CDR3 amino acids: CASSVGATSTDTQYF. CDR3 coding DNA: TGTGCCAGCAGTGTCGGGGCAACTAGCACAGATACGCAGTATTTT.